This T cell receptor (beta chain) was profiled in a study of T cell repertoires in cytomegalovirus infection. Study information: Well-studied HLA-B-restricted CMV epitopes were used in the study alongside recently identified HLA-C-restricted ones.

Germline values: CDR1 MNHEY, CDR2 SMNVEV (reference sequence). Trimming stripped 7 bases from V and 4 bases from J, with 8 bases between. The CDR3 spans 12 residues. MiXCR was run by TCRdb on the reads, yielding one entry per CDR3 protein. This table has tens of thousands of distinct CDR3 sequences, about a fifth appearing once. About this clonotype: Antigen: not known.

General study points: Predominance within the ex vivo response was attributable to HLA-C-restricted CMV-specific TCR beta clonotypes.

The specimen was CD8+ T cells from cultured PBMCs, collected from culture after CMV antigen stimulation. This receptor was taken from a human donor in good health (CMV status not recorded). Some clones in this sample may be carry-over from other donors' samples. V is TRBV27 and J is TRBJ1-5; D uncertain. The CDR3 sequence is CASNFPNQPQHF. In nucleotides, the CDR3 is TGTGCCAGCAATTTCCCTAATCAGCCCCAGCATTTT.